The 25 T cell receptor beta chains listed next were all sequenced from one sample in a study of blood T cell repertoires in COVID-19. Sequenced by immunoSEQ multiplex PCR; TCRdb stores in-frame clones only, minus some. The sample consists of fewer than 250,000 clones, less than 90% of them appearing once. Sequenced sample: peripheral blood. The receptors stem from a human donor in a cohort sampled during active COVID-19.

For the CDR3, the DNA is TGTGCCAGCTTTGAAGAGCCCACCGAGCCCTATGGCTACACCTTC. It translates to CASFEEPTEPYGYTF. The chain couples TRBV2 to TRBJ1-2; no clear D gene. The CDR3 contains 15 residues. Germline lookup yields CDR1 SNHLY and CDR2 FYNNEI. Deletions cut 8 bases from V and 4 bases from J, with 20 bases between. Filled out from reference TRBV2 and TRBJ1-2, the complete variable domain reads EPEVTQTPSHQVTQMGQEVILRCVPISNHLYFYWYRQILGQKVEFLVSFYNNEISEKSEIFDDQFSVERPDGSNFTLKIRSTKLEDSAMYFCASFEEPTEPYGYTFGSGTRLTVV.

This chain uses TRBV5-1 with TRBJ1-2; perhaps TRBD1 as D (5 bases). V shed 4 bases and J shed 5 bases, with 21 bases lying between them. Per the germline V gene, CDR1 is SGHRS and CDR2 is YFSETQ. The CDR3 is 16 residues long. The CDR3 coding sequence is TGCGCCAGCAGCCCCTCCGGCAGACAGTCACCATATGGCTACACCTTC. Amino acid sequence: CASSPSGRQSPYGYTF.

CDR3 coding DNA: TGCGCCAGCAGCCAAGGCTCCGCCGGGACAGGGTTAGCCAAAAACATTCAGTACTTC. This sequence encodes CASSQGSAGTGLAKNIQYF. This chain links TRBV4-1 with TRBJ2-4; 9 bases are a match to TRBD1. CDR1 MGHRA and CDR2 YSYEKL come from the germline V gene. J gave up 0 bases and V 1 base, and 10 bases lay outside the gene matches. CDR3 length: 19 residues.

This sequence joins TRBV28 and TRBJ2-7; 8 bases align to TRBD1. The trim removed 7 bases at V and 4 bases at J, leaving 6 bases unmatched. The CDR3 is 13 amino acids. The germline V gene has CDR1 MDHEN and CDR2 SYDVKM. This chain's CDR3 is CASKLTGAYEQYF. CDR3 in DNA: TGTGCCAGCAAATTGACAGGGGCGTACGAGCAGTACTTC.

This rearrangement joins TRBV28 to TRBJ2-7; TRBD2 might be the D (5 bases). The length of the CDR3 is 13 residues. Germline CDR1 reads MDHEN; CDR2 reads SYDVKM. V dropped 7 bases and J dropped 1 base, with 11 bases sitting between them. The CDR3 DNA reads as TGTGCCAGCAAATTACCGGGGTCCTACGAGCAGTACGTC. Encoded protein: CASKLPGSYEQYV.

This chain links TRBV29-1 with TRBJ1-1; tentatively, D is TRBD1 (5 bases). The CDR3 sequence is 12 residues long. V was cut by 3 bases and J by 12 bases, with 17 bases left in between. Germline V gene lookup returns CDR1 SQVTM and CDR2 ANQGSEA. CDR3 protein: CSVDRTRWATFF. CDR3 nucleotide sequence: TGCAGCGTTGACCGGACACGGTGGGCAACTTTCTTT.

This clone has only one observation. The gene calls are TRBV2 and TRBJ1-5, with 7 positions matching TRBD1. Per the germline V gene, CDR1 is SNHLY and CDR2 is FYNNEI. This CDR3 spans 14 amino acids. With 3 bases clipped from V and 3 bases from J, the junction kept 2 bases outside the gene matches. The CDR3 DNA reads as TGTGCCAGCAGTGAGGACAGGATCAATCAGCCCCAGCATTTT. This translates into CASSEDRINQPQHF.

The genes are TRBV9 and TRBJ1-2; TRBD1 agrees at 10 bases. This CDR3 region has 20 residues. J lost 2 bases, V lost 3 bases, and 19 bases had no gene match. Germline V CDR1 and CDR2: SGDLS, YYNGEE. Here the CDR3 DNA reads TGTGCCAGCAGCGAGGGACGACAGGGAGACAGGGGGCGATTAAACTATGGCTACACCTTC. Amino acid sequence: CASSEGRQGDRGRLNYGYTF.

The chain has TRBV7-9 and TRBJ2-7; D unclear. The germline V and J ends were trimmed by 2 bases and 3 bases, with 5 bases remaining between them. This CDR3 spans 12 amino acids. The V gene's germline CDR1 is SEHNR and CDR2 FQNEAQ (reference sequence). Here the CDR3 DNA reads TGTGCCAGCAGCTTAAATAGCTACGAGCAGTACTTC. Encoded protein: CASSLNSYEQYF.

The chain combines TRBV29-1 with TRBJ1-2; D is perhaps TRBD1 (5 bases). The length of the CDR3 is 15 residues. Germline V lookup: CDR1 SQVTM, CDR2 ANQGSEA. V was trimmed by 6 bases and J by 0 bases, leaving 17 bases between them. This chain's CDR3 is CSVYGAFFSNYGYTF. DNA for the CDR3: TGCAGCGTCTATGGGGCCTTTTTTTCTAACTATGGCTACACCTTC.

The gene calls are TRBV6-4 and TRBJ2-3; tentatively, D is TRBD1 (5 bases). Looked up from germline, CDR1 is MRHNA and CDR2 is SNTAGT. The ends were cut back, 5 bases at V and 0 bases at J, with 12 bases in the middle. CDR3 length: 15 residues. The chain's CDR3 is CASSQDGHSTDTQYF. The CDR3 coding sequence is TGTGCCAGCAGTCAGGACGGACATAGCACAGATACGCAGTATTTT.

This chain's CDR3 is CASSPSGVPIYEQYV. CDR3 sequence (DNA): TGTGCCAGCAGTCCATCGGGGGTGCCGATCTACGAGCAGTACGTC. J is TRBJ2-7 and V is TRBV27; tentative D call: TRBD2 (6 bases). Looked up from germline, CDR1 is MNHEY and CDR2 is SMNVEV (reference sequence). V gave up 5 bases and J gave up 3 bases, with 17 bases separating them. This CDR3 has 15 residues.

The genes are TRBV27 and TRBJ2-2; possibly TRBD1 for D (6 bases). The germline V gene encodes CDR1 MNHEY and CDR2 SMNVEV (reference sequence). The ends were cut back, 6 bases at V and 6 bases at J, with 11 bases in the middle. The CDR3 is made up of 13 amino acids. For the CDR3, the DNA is TGTGCCAGCAGGACACAGGGACCCGGGGAGCTGTTTTTT. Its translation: CASRTQGPGELFF.

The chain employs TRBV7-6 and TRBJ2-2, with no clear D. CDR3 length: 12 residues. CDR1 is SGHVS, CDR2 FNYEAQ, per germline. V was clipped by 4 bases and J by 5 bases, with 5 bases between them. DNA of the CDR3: TGTGCCAGCAGCTCCCGGACCGGGGAGCTGTTTTTT. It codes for CASSSRTGELFF.

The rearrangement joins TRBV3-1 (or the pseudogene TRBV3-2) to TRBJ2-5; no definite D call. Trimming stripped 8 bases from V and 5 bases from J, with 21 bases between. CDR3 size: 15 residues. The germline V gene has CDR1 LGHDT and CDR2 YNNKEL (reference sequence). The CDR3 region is CASSLNANRVETQYF. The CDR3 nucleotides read TGTGCCAGCTCCTTGAACGCAAACCGGGTTGAGACCCAGTACTTC.

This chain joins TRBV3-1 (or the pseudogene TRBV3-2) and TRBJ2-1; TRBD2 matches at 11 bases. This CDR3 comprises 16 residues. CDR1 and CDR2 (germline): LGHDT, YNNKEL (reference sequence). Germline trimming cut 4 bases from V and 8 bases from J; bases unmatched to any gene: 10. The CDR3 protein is CASSPSQLAGAYEQFF. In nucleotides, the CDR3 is TGTGCCAGCAGCCCATCCCAACTAGCGGGAGCCTATGAGCAGTTCTTC.

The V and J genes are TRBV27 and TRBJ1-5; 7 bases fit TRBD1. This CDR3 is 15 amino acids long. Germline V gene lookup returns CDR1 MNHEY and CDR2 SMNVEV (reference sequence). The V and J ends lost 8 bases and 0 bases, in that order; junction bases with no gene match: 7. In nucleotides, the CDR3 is TGTGCCAGCGCACCCGGGACAGATAGCAATCAGCCCCAGCATTTT. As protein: CASAPGTDSNQPQHF.

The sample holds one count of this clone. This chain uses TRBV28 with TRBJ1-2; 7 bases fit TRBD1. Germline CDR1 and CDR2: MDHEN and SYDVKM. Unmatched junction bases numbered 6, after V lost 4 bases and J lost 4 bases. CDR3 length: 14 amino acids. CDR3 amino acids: CASSSGTAIYGYTF. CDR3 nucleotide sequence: TGTGCCAGCAGTTCCGGGACAGCGATCTATGGCTACACCTTC.

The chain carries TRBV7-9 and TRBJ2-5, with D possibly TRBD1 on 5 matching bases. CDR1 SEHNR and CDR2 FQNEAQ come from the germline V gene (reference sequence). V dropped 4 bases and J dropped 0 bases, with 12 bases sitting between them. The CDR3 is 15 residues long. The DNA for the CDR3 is TGTGCCAGCAGCTCGACAGCCCCGTACCAAGAGACCCAGTACTTC. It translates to CASSSTAPYQETQYF.

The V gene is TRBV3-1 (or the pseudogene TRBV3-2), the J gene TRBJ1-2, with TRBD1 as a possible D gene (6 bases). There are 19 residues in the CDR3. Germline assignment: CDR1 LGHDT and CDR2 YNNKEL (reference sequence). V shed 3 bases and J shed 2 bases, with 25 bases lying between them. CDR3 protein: CASSHVNSPKGESNYGYTF. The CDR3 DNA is TGTGCCAGCAGCCATGTTAACTCCCCAAAGGGGGAATCGAACTATGGCTACACCTTC.

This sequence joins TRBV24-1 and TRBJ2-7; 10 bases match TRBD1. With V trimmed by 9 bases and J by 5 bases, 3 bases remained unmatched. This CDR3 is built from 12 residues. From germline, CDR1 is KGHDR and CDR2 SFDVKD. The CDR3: CATGTGVDEQYV. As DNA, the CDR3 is TGTGCCACCGGGACAGGGGTTGACGAGCAGTACGTC.

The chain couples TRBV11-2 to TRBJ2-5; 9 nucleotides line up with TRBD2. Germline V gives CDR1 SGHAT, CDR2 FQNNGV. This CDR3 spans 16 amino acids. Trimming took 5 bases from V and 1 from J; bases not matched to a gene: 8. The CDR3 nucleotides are TGTGCCAGCAGCCCTTTTGCGCGGGAGGGCCAAGAGACCCAGTACTTC. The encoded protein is CASSPFAREGQETQYF.

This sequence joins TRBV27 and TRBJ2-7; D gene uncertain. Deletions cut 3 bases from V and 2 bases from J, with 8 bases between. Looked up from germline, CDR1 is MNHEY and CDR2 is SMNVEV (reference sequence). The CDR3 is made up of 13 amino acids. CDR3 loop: CASSFTDPYEQYF. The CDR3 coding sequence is TGTGCCAGCAGTTTTACAGACCCCTACGAGCAGTACTTC.

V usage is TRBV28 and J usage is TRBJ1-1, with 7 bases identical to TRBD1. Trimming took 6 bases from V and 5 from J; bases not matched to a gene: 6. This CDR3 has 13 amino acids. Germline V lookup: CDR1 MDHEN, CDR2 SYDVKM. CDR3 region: CASRGQKWTEAFF. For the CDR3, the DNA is TGTGCCAGCAGGGGACAGAAGTGGACTGAAGCTTTCTTT.

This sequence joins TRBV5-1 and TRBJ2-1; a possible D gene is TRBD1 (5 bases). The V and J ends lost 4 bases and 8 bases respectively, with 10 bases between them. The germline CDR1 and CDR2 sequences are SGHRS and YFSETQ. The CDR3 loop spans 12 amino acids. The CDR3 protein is CASSEQVDEQFF. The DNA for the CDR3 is TGCGCCAGCAGCGAACAGGTAGATGAGCAGTTCTTC.